This record concerns one TCR beta chain sequence. These data are taken from a study of cytomegalovirus exposure and HLA in healthy donors. The PCR used 60 Vbeta and 13 Jbeta primers. Sequenced by immunoSEQ multiplex PCR; TCRdb stores in-frame clones only, minus some. Found here are about 200,000 clones, about 87% of them singletons; the top ten hold 1.5% to 2%. The CDR3 contains 12 residues. The origin of this receptor is a woman between 18 and 29 years old in good health and CMV-seronegative. The specimen sequenced was PBMCs. The V call is TRBV21-1, the J call TRBJ1-2; TRBD1 is the table's D call, not checked against the DNA. TRBV21-1 is a recognized pseudogene. This CDR3 is CASDDRAYGYTF. The DNA for the CDR3 is TGTGCCAGCGACGACAGGGCCTATGGCTACACCTTC.